The 20 T cell receptor beta chains listed next were all sequenced from one sample in a study of blood T cell repertoires in COVID-19. TCRdb keeps only in-frame clones here, not all; method: immunoSEQ multiplex PCR. The profile shows some 320,000 clones, roughly 86% of them singletons. Material for sequencing was peripheral blood. The source of these receptors is a woman aged 25-40 years with COVID-19, enrolled during active disease.

V and J are TRBV5-1 and TRBJ1-3, with TRBD1 identical over 7 bases. The CDR3 extends over 14 amino acids. V lost 4 bases, J lost 4 bases, and 5 bases stayed unmatched. Germline values: CDR1 SGHRS, CDR2 YFSETQ. The CDR3 here is CASSLGGQGNTIYF. The CDR3 DNA sequence: TGCGCCAGCAGCCTGGGGGGACAGGGAAACACCATATATTTT.

The V call is TRBV20-1, the J call TRBJ2-3; the D is unclear. The CDR3 spans 14 residues. The germline V and J ends were trimmed by 3 bases and 2 bases, with 12 bases remaining between them. Germline loops: CDR1 DFQATT, CDR2 SNEGSKA (reference sequence). The CDR3 loop is CSASQRPSTDTQYF. The CDR3 DNA follows: TGCAGTGCTAGTCAGCGCCCCTCCACAGATACGCAGTATTTT.

The chain is built from TRBV4-1 and TRBJ1-2; no clear D gene. The CDR3 has 12 residues. V was clipped by 2 bases and J by 3 bases, with 4 bases between them. Germline CDR1 is MGHRA and CDR2 is YSYEKL. CDR3 sequence reads: CASSQPDYGYTF. CDR3 sequence (DNA): TGCGCCAGCAGCCAACCCGACTATGGCTACACCTTC.

V and J are TRBV28 and TRBJ1-1; 9 nucleotides line up with TRBD1. Germline CDR1 MDHEN, CDR2 SYDVKM. The CDR3 consists of 13 residues. Trimming removed 8 bases from V and 1 base from J; junction bases left unmatched: 2. The CDR3 nucleotides are TGTGCCAGCGGGGACAGGGCGAACACTGAAGCTTTCTTT. It codes for CASGDRANTEAFF.

The V gene is TRBV5-6, the J gene TRBJ1-6; D remains ambiguous. The ends were cut back, 4 bases at V and 0 bases at J, with 8 bases in the middle. The CDR3 extends over 15 amino acids. Per the germline V gene, CDR1 is SGHDT and CDR2 is YYEEEE. The CDR3 DNA reads TGTGCCAGCAGCCGGCGGAGCTCCTATAATTCACCCCTCCACTTT. Protein: CASSRRSSYNSPLHF.

This chain links TRBV27 with TRBJ2-7; TRBD2 aligns across 8 bases. V was pared by 6 bases and J by 0 bases, with 10 bases of the junction left unmatched. The CDR3 runs 16 residues. Germline CDR1 is MNHEY and CDR2 is SMNVEV (reference sequence). CDR3 nucleotides: TGTGCCAGCAGGACGTTTGGTAGCGGGATCTCCTACGAGCAGTACTTC. As protein: CASRTFGSGISYEQYF.

This sequence joins TRBV19 and TRBJ2-1; D is unresolved. This CDR3 has 17 residues. From germline, CDR1 is LNHDA and CDR2 SQIVND (reference sequence). Trimming removed 9 bases from V and 8 bases from J, with 29 bases in between. CDR3 loop: CASMAQRQTGALDEQFF. CDR3 coding DNA: TGTGCCAGCATGGCCCAGCGCCAGACTGGAGCCCTCGATGAGCAGTTCTTC.

V is TRBV29-1 and J is TRBJ2-7; a possible D gene is TRBD2 (6 bases). Deletions cut 5 bases from V and 0 bases from J, with 11 bases between. From germline, CDR1 is SQVTM and CDR2 ANQGSEA. CDR3 length equals 13 residues. The CDR3 reads CSVLGLVSYEQYF. CDR3 in DNA: TGCAGCGTTTTGGGACTGGTCTCCTACGAGCAGTACTTC.

The chain links TRBV13 to TRBJ2-7; tentatively, D is TRBD1 (6 bases). V lost 5 bases to trimming and J lost 5 bases, with 13 bases between them. CDR3 length: 13 amino acids. Germline V gene sequence: CDR1 PRHDT, CDR2 FYEKMQ (reference sequence). This CDR3 is CASSTGDINEQYF. The CDR3 DNA sequence: TGTGCCAGCAGCACCGGGGACATCAACGAGCAGTACTTC.

This chain links TRBV10-3 with TRBJ2-3, with a possible D match to TRBD1 (6 bases). V was shortened by 8 bases and J by 2 bases, with 11 bases between the two germline ends. The CDR3 runs 13 residues. In germline, CDR1 is ENHRY, CDR2 SYGVKD. The CDR3 coding sequence is TGTGCCATCGGCAGGGGTTTCACAGATACGCAGTATTTT. This codes for CAIGRGFTDTQYF.

This sequence joins TRBV28 and TRBJ2-3, with D possibly being TRBD2 (6 bases). Trimming left V 5 bases short and J 2 bases short, with 14 bases between. CDR1 and CDR2 from the germline V gene are MDHEN and SYDVKM. The CDR3 is made up of 15 amino acids. The CDR3 loop is CASSPLLAPTDTQYF. The DNA of the CDR3 is TGTGCCAGCAGTCCCCTACTAGCCCCCACAGATACGCAGTATTTT.

The chain carries TRBV4-1 and TRBJ1-2; no definite D call. This CDR3 has 16 amino acids. Germline V lookup: CDR1 MGHRA, CDR2 YSYEKL. Between the trimmed V and J ends, which lost 0 bases and 4 bases, there was a span of 15 bases. The CDR3, as DNA: TGCGCCAGCAGCCAAGATATCCGGGGAGGGTCCTATGGCTACACCTTC. Translating it yields CASSQDIRGGSYGYTF.

The chain recombines TRBV19 with TRBJ2-7, with 9 bases aligning to TRBD1. Per germline, CDR1 LNHDA and CDR2 SQIVND (reference sequence). There are 15 residues in the CDR3. The trim removed 4 bases at V and 4 bases at J, leaving 8 bases unmatched. The CDR3 is CASSTTGTGRYEQYF. The DNA for the CDR3 is TGTGCCAGTAGTACCACCGGGACAGGGAGATACGAGCAGTACTTC.

The CDR3 region is CASSPPLAGSSYNEQFF. The CDR3, as DNA: TGTGCCAGCTCACCACCGCTAGCGGGGAGCTCCTACAATGAGCAGTTCTTC. The V call is TRBV18, the J call TRBJ2-1, with 9 bases aligning to TRBD2. V was clipped by 0 bases and J by 0 bases; unmatched bases: 3. The CDR3 spans 17 residues. Germline loops: CDR1 KGHSH, CDR2 LQKENI.

The chain carries TRBV5-1 and TRBJ1-1, with 12 bases fitting TRBD1. The CDR3 totals 14 residues. CDR1 SGHRS and CDR2 YFSETQ come from the germline V gene. With V trimmed by 4 bases and J by 6 bases, 4 bases remained unmatched. As DNA, the CDR3 is TGCGCCAGCAGCGAGGGACAGGGGGCCGCTGAAGCTTTCTTT. Its protein product is CASSEGQGAAEAFF.

The genes are TRBV24-1 and TRBJ1-1; weak D call: TRBD1 (5 bases). This CDR3 has 19 residues. Germline lookup yields CDR1 KGHDR and CDR2 SFDVKD. Trimming removed 1 base at V and 8 bases at J, with 28 bases between. CDR3 sequence reads: CATSDLPGCTGCGYPEAFF. The DNA for the CDR3 is TGTGCCACCAGTGATTTACCCGGATGTACAGGATGCGGATACCCCGAAGCTTTCTTT.

V and J are TRBV6-5 and TRBJ1-5; a weak D match, TRBD1 (5 bases). There are 15 residues in the CDR3. Germline V CDR1 and CDR2: MNHEY, SVGAGI. The ends were cut back, 5 bases at V and 5 bases at J, with 16 bases in the middle. As DNA, the CDR3 is TGTGCCAGCAGTCCCTTCGACAGCAGCTATCAGCCCCAGCATTTT. It encodes CASSPFDSSYQPQHF.

The V call is TRBV7-6, the J call TRBJ2-1, with 8 bases fitting TRBD2. J gave up 2 bases and V 5 bases, and 8 bases lay outside the gene matches. The CDR3 has 16 residues. Germline V gene lookup returns CDR1 SGHVS and CDR2 FNYEAQ. CDR3 protein: CASSPREGGPYNEQFF. The CDR3 coding sequence is TGTGCCAGCAGCCCTCGGGAGGGCGGCCCCTACAATGAGCAGTTCTTC. Based on the CDR3 plus reference TRBV7-6 and TRBJ2-1, the full variable domain is GAGVSQSPRYKVTKRGQDVALRCDPISGHVSLYWYRQALGQGPEFLTYFNYEAQQDKSGLPNDRFSAERPEGSISTLTIQRTEQRDSAMYRCASSPREGGPYNEQFFGPGTRLTVL.

The chain couples TRBV6-6 to TRBJ1-1; no firm D call. Trimming removed 4 bases from V and 3 bases from J, with 12 bases in between. CDR3 length equals 14 residues. The germline V gene encodes CDR1 MNHNY and CDR2 SVGAGI (reference sequence). The chain's CDR3 is CASSWRSRDTEAFF. The DNA of the CDR3 is TGTGCCAGCAGTTGGAGGTCTCGGGACACTGAAGCTTTCTTT.

The chain joins TRBV6-5 to TRBJ1-4, with TRBD1 matching 8 bases. With V trimmed by 6 bases and J by 4 bases, 7 bases remained unmatched. Per the germline V gene, CDR1 is MNHEY and CDR2 is SVGAGI. CDR3 length: 15 residues. This CDR3 reads CASSPQGALNEKLFF. Written as DNA, the CDR3 is TGTGCCAGCAGCCCCCAGGGGGCCCTTAATGAAAAACTGTTTTTT.